These 15 T cell receptor beta chains were sequenced from one sample in a study of shared clonotypes between healthy human individuals. The assay was immunoSEQ multiplex PCR, and TCRdb's table has in-frame clones only and misses some. Seen here are approximately 2.5 million clones, more than 90% observed once, and the top ten hold around 0.14%. Sequences were obtained from naive CD4+ T cells sorted from blood. The subset is: CD45RA+ positively selected. Receptor source: a man aged 18 to 30 in good health.

The rearrangement links TRBV5-1 to TRBJ1-1, with D uncertain. CDR3 length equals 13 residues. Germline loops: CDR1 SGHRS, CDR2 YFSETQ. V was trimmed by 4 bases and J by 0 bases, leaving 7 bases between them. CDR3 region: CASSQTVNTEAFF. CDR3 DNA sequence: TGCGCCAGCAGCCAAACGGTGAACACTGAAGCTTTCTTT.

Comment on this clone: Distinct nucleotide sequences in the sample also encode this CDR3. The chain is built from TRBV5-1 and TRBJ2-5; 8 bases map to TRBD2. The CDR3 runs 12 residues. After removal of 4 bases from V and 4 bases from J, the junction contained 0 bases not matched to a gene. Germline values: CDR1 SGHRS, CDR2 YFSETQ. CDR3 nucleotides: TGCGCCAGCAGCCTAGCGGGAGAGACCCAGTACTTC. Translated, it gives CASSLAGETQYF.

The chain is built from TRBV6-5 and TRBJ2-7; 7 bases line up with TRBD1. This CDR3 is 15 amino acids long. V lost 6 bases and J lost 3; bases outside the gene matches: 11. The V gene's germline CDR1 is MNHEY and CDR2 SVGAGI. CDR3 amino acids: CASRPPGQALYEQYF. As DNA, the CDR3 is TGTGCCAGCAGACCCCCCGGACAGGCCCTCTACGAGCAGTACTTC.

With respect to this clone: The sample has other DNA sequences that encode this CDR3 too. V gene TRBV18 combines with J gene TRBJ2-7, with TRBD2 matching over 10 bases. Looked up from germline, CDR1 is KGHSH and CDR2 is LQKENI. J lost 4 bases, V lost 6 bases, and 9 bases had no gene match. The CDR3 runs to 15 residues. As DNA, the CDR3 is TGTGCCAGCTCCCGATCTGGGACTAGCGTGTACGAGCAGTACTTC. Protein sequence: CASSRSGTSVYEQYF.

The V call is TRBV2, the J call TRBJ1-4; 7 bases agree with TRBD1. Trimming took 7 bases from V and 2 from J; bases not matched to a gene: 7. The CDR3 is 15 amino acids. Germline V CDR1 and CDR2: SNHLY, FYNNEI. Here the CDR3 DNA reads TGTGCCAGCACCGCCCAACAGGGGACTAATGAAAAACTGTTTTTT. It is translated as CASTAQQGTNEKLFF.

The rearrangement uses TRBV28 and TRBJ2-1, with 8 bases that match TRBD1. V lost 10 bases and J lost 7; bases outside the gene matches: 9. CDR1 is MDHEN and CDR2 is SYDVKM in the germline V gene. The CDR3 runs to 13 residues. The CDR3 sequence: CATGTGLANEQFF. The CDR3 region has the DNA TGTGCCACGGGGACAGGTTTGGCGAATGAGCAGTTCTTC.

V gene TRBV10-3 combines with J gene TRBJ1-2; unclear D gene. The CDR3 runs 11 residues. Germline CDR1 and CDR2: ENHRY and SYGVKD. Between the trimmed V and J ends, which lost 6 bases and 6 bases, there was a span of 8 bases. The CDR3 reads CAIRSEDGYTF. CDR3 DNA: TGTGCCATCAGATCGGAGGATGGCTACACCTTC.

The chain links TRBV7-3 to TRBJ1-1; TRBD1 is a possible D gene (6 bases). The CDR3 contains 18 residues. The V and J ends lost 1 base and 5 bases respectively, with 23 bases between them. Germline V CDR1 and CDR2: SGHTA, FQGTGA. CDR3: CASSLKTGQLSFGTEAFF. In DNA, the CDR3 is TGTGCCAGCAGCTTAAAGACAGGACAACTGAGCTTTGGTACTGAAGCTTTCTTT. Drawing the rest from reference TRBV7-3 and TRBJ1-1, the complete variable domain is GAGVSQTPSNKVTEKGKYVELRCDPISGHTALYWYRQSLGQGPEFLIYFQGTGAADDSGLPNDRFFAVRPEGSVSTLKIQRTERGDSAVYLCASSLKTGQLSFGTEAFFGQGTRLTVV.

The chain couples TRBV5-4 to TRBJ1-3; D unclear. Trimming cost V 3 bases and J 2 bases, with 6 bases left between them. The germline gives CDR1 SGHNT, CDR2 YYREEE (reference sequence). The CDR3 has 13 amino acids. CDR3 DNA sequence: TGTGCCAGCAGCTCGCCCCCTGGAAACACCATATATTTT. It specifies CASSSPPGNTIYF.

V is TRBV30 and J is TRBJ2-7; 7 bases fit TRBD1. Germline CDR1 reads GTSNPN; CDR2 reads SVGIG (reference sequence). This CDR3 region has 13 residues. Trimming took 8 bases from V and 1 from J; bases not matched to a gene: 8. CDR3 amino acids: CAAKHRGSYEQYF. DNA for the CDR3: TGTGCCGCAAAACACAGGGGATCCTACGAGCAGTACTTC.

The chain carries TRBV5-1 and TRBJ1-1; TRBD1 agrees at 10 bases. Germline trimming cut 2 bases from V and 4 bases from J; bases unmatched to any gene: 11. The CDR3 is 17 amino acids. Germline assignment: CDR1 SGHRS and CDR2 YFSETQ. Written as DNA, the CDR3 is TGCGCCAGCAGCTTCGAACCGGGACAGGGGAGAGGCACTGAAGCTTTCTTT. Encoded protein: CASSFEPGQGRGTEAFF.

The chain uses TRBV7-9 and TRBJ2-5, with 7 bases fitting TRBD2. Germline V lookup: CDR1 SEHNR, CDR2 FQNEAQ (reference sequence). The CDR3 totals 15 residues. The V gene end was trimmed by 5 bases and the J gene end by 1 base; junction bases not matched to a gene: 7. This CDR3 reads CASSLAGGSQETQYF. Written as DNA, the CDR3 is TGTGCCAGCAGCCTCGCCGGCGGGAGCCAAGAGACCCAGTACTTC. The variable domain in full, completed from reference TRBV7-9 and TRBJ2-5, reads DTGVSQNPRHKITKRGQNVTFRCDPISEHNRLYWYRQTLGQGPEFLTYFQNEAQLEKSRLLSDRFSAERPKGSFSTLEIQRTEQGDSAMYLCASSLAGGSQETQYFGPGTRLLVL.

The chain carries TRBV2 and TRBJ1-2, with D uncertain. Trimming pared 5 bases from V and 4 bases from J, leaving 5 bases between. The CDR3 is 11 residues long. From germline, CDR1 is SNHLY and CDR2 FYNNEI. The CDR3 DNA sequence: TGTGCCAGCAGTCTTACCTATGGCTACACCTTC. Translating gives CASSLTYGYTF.

The V call is TRBV6-6, the J call TRBJ1-4; no clear D gene. CDR1 is MNHNY, CDR2 SVGAGI, per germline (reference sequence). The V end lost 2 bases, the J end lost 4 bases, and 11 bases lay between the germline ends. This CDR3 is 15 amino acids long. The CDR3 sequence: CASSYRWAGNEKLFF. CDR3 in DNA: TGTGCCAGCAGTTACCGCTGGGCAGGTAATGAAAAACTGTTTTTT.

In nucleotides, the CDR3 is TGCGCCAGCAGCGCTACCGGGACTAGTGGAATTGAGCAGTTCTTC. It translates to CASSATGTSGIEQFF. The V and J genes are TRBV10-1 and TRBJ2-1; TRBD2 matches 8 bases. Unmatched junction bases numbered 13, after V lost 6 bases and J lost 9 bases. The CDR3 is made up of 15 amino acids. Germline assignment: CDR1 WNHNN and CDR2 SYGVQD (reference sequence).